This TCR beta chain was sequenced in a study of blood T cell repertoires in COVID-19. Study-wide context: Sites in the United States, Italy and Spain provided acute and convalescent COVID-19 samples.

Seattle-derived patients entered the study during active infection and were followed longitudinally. The CDR3 covers 14 residues. Germline assignment: CDR1 KGHDR and CDR2 SFDVKD. V was cut by 3 bases and J by 3 bases, with 10 bases left in between. As originally analysed: For nucleated cells, counts were estimated from reference gene primer amplification. Profiling relied on immunoSEQ multiplex PCR, and the TCRdb table lists in-frame clones only, not all of them. D and trimming come from the DNA, and the V and J calls and clone size come from that table. This sample has 150,000 to 160,000 clones, with roughly 83% found just once.

The receptor's source is a woman in her sixties with COVID-19, enrolled during active disease. Sequencing input: peripheral blood. The chain employs TRBV24-1 and TRBJ1-2, with D tentatively TRBD1 (5 bases). In DNA, the CDR3 is TGTGCCACCAGTGATCCAACAGGATACTATGGCTACACCTTC. Amino acids: CATSDPTGYYGYTF.